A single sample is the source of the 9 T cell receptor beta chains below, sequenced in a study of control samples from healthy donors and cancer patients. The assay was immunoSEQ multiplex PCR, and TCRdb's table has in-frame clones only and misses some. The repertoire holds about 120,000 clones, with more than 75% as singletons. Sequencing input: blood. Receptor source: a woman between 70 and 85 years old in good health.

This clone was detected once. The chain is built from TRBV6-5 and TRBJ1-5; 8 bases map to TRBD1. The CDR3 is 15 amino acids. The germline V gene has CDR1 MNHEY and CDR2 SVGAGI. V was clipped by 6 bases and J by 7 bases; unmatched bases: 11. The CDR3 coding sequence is TGTGCCAGCAGCACCGGGACAGGTTTGGGGCAGCCCCAGCATTTT. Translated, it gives CASSTGTGLGQPQHF.

CDR3 coding DNA: TGTGCCAGCAGCTTAGGGGGTCAGCCCCAGCATTTT. Translating it yields CASSLGGQPQHF. This chain links TRBV7-9 with TRBJ1-5; no clear D. The CDR3 is 12 amino acids. V lost 1 base to trimming and J lost 6 bases, with 4 bases between them. Germline V gives CDR1 SEHNR, CDR2 FQNEAQ (reference sequence).

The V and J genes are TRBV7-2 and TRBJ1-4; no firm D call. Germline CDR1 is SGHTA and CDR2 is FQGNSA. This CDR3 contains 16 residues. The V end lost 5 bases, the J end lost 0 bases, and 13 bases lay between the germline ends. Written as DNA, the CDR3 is TGTGCCAGCAGCATCGGGCCGCGGTCAACTAATGAAAAACTGTTTTTT. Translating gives CASSIGPRSTNEKLFF.

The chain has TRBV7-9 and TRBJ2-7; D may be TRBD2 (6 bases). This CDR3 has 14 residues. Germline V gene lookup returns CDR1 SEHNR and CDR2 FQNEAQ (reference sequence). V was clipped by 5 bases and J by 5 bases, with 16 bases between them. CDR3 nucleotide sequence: TGTGCCAGCAGCCCCGCCGGGGGTCCCCACGAGCAGTACTTC. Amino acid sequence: CASSPAGGPHEQYF.

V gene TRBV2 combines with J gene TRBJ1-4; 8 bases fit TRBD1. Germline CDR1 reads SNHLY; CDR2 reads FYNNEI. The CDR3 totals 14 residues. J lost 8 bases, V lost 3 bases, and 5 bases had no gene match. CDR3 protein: CASSDGQGYEKLFF. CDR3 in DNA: TGTGCCAGCAGTGATGGACAGGGTTACGAAAAACTGTTTTTT. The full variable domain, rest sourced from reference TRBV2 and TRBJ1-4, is EPEVTQTPSHQVTQMGQEVILRCVPISNHLYFYWYRQILGQKVEFLVSFYNNEISEKSEIFDDQFSVERPDGSNFTLKIRSTKLEDSAMYFCASSDGQGYEKLFFGSGTQLSVL.

CDR3: CASSKSSRDSSGNTIYF. As DNA, the CDR3 is TGTGCCAGCAGCAAAAGCAGCCGGGACAGCTCTGGAAACACCATATATTTT. The chain carries TRBV21-1 and TRBJ1-3; the table gives TRBD1 as D, unverified against the DNA. TRBV21-1 is given as a pseudogene. The CDR3 covers 17 residues.

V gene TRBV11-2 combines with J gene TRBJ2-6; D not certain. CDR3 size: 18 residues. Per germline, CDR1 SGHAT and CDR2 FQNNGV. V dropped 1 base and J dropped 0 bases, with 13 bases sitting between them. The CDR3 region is CASSLVGPGLSGANVLTF. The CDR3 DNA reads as TGTGCCAGCAGCTTAGTTGGGCCAGGCCTCTCTGGGGCCAACGTCCTGACTTTC.

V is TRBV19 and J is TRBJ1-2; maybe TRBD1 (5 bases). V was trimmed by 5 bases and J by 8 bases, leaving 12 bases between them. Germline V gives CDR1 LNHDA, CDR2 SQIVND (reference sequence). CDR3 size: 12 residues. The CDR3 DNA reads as TGTGCCAGTAGTGGACGGACAACCGGCTACACCTTC. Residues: CASSGRTTGYTF.

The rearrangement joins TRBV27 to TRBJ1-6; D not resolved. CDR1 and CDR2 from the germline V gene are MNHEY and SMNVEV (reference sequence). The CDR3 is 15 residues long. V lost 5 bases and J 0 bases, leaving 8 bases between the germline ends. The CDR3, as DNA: TGTGCCAGCAGTGACAAGTTCTCCTATAATTCACCCCTCCACTTT. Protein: CASSDKFSYNSPLHF.